This is a list of T cell receptor beta chains from one sample in a study of immune characterization of retroperitoneal liposarcoma. Via MiXCR, TCRdb re-called the PCR reads, giving one row per CDR3 protein. The table has 11,000 or so distinct CDR3 sequences, under 25% seen once. The sequencing sample was made of blood. The receptors derive from a female donor with retroperitoneal liposarcoma. CDR3s include the opening cysteine and the closing phenylalanine or tryptophan. The order of the fields is J gene, D gene, clone size, V gene, CDR3 protein, CDR3 DNA. The D gene is left open where the match is weak. The listing skips clone size in some rows; elsewhere it reads once, few, many or a size class.

J: TRBJ2-7; D: NA; size: NA; V: TRBV4-3; CDR3: CASSQVTVSHEQYF; DNA: TGCGCCAGCAGCCAAGTTACAGTCTCCCACGAGCAGTACTTC
J: TRBJ2-1; D: NA; size: few; V: TRBV6-6; CDR3: CAVSSYNEQFF; DNA: TGTGCCGTAAGCTCCTACAATGAGCAGTTCTTC
J: TRBJ2-2; D: NA; size: NA; V: TRBV18; CDR3: CASSPGAANTGELFF; DNA: TGTGCCAGCTCACCGGGGGCAGCGAACACCGGGGAGCTGTTTTTT
J: TRBJ2-7; D: TRBD2; size: NA; V: TRBV5-3; CDR3: CASSPRLGTSGSWEQYF; DNA: TGTGCCAGCAGCCCCCGGCTCGGGACTAGCGGGAGTTGGGAGCAGTACTTC
J: TRBJ1-5; D: TRBD1; size: many; V: TRBV6-1; CDR3: CASSETGFGTGGRNQPQHF; DNA: TGTGCCAGCAGTGAAACAGGTTTTGGGACAGGGGGAAGGAATCAGCCCCAGCATTTT
J: TRBJ2-1; D: NA; size: NA; V: TRBV6-2/TRBV6-3; CDR3: CASRDDRDFYNEQFF; DNA: TGTGCCAGCCGGGATGATAGGGACTTCTACAATGAGCAGTTCTTC
J: TRBJ2-5; D: NA; size: NA; V: TRBV11-3; CDR3: CASSPTRGTETQYF; DNA: TGTGCCAGCAGCCCCACTAGGGGGACAGAGACCCAGTACTTC
J: TRBJ2-5; D: NA; size: few; V: TRBV7-6; CDR3: CASSQQGRETQYF; DNA: TGTGCCAGCAGCCAACAGGGAAGAGAGACCCAGTACTTC
J: TRBJ1-3; D: NA; size: once; V: TRBV6-6; CDR3: CASSYGGGTGNTIYF; DNA: TGTGCCAGCAGTTACGGGGGAGGTACGGGAAACACCATATATTTT
J: TRBJ2-5; D: NA; size: few; V: TRBV7-8; CDR3: CASSPHYRQQETQYF; DNA: TGTGCCAGCAGCCCCCACTACAGGCAACAAGAGACCCAGTACTTC
J: TRBJ2-1; D: NA; size: many; V: TRBV12-5; CDR3: CASGLVLGQGGNNEQFF; DNA: TGTGCTAGTGGTTTGGTACTAGGTCAGGGGGGTAACAATGAGCAGTTCTTC
J: TRBJ2-5; D: TRBD1; size: NA; V: TRBV6-1; CDR3: CASSGEIGQGITETQYF; DNA: TGTGCCAGCAGTGGGGAGATCGGACAGGGGATCACAGAGACCCAGTACTTC
J: TRBJ1-2; D: NA; size: few; V: TRBV6-6; CDR3: CASSYSVTNYGYTF; DNA: TGTGCCAGCAGTTACTCGGTGACAAACTATGGCTACACCTTC
J: TRBJ2-1; D: TRBD2; size: few; V: TRBV12-5; CDR3: CASARAGVYEQFF; DNA: TGTGCTAGCGCCAGAGCGGGAGTTTACGAGCAGTTCTTC
J: TRBJ1-2; D: NA; size: few; V: TRBV5-6; CDR3: CASSQGFYGYTF; DNA: TGTGCCAGCAGTCAGGGGTTCTATGGCTACACCTTC
J: TRBJ2-7; D: TRBD1; size: many; V: TRBV6-5; CDR3: CASSYGDRDYEQYF; DNA: TGTGCCAGCAGTTACGGCGACAGGGACTACGAGCAGTACTTC
J: TRBJ2-1; D: TRBD1; size: NA; V: TRBV12-3/TRBV12-4; CDR3: CASSLDRGAYNEQFF; DNA: TGTGCCAGCAGTCTCGACAGGGGAGCCTACAATGAGCAGTTCTTC
J: TRBJ2-7; D: TRBD2; size: NA; V: TRBV6-1; CDR3: CASSEAWELADTYEQYF; DNA: TGTGCCAGCAGTGAAGCGTGGGAACTAGCGGATACCTACGAGCAGTACTTC
J: TRBJ1-2; D: NA; size: NA; V: TRBV6-6; CDR3: CASSYPDSPANYGYTF; DNA: TGTGCCAGCAGTTATCCCGACAGCCCCGCTAACTATGGCTACACCTTC
J: TRBJ2-1; D: NA; size: medium-sized; V: TRBV7-2; CDR3: CASSLGPHNEQFF; DNA: TGTGCCAGCAGCTTAGGGCCACACAATGAGCAGTTCTTC